This entry concerns a single T cell receptor (beta chain). The antigen is unknown. This CDR3 has 14 amino acids. The germline V gene has CDR1 MNHEY and CDR2 SVGAGI. Trimming removed 6 bases from V and 3 bases from J; junction bases left unmatched: 5. This specimen comes from a study of cytomegalovirus exposure and HLA in healthy donors. PCR used 60 Vbeta primers and 13 Jbeta primers. Repertoires were generated with immunoSEQ multiplex PCR, while TCRdb's copy carries only in-frame clones and drops some. Here the sample spans 150,000 to 200,000 clones, over 60% being singletons. Findings and caveats of the study: In an earlier analysis, most TCR beta V segments were productive about 87% or about 30% of the time. A later examination showed that TCR association rates differed by HLA locus, with DRB1 most and HLA-C fewest.

The V and J genes are TRBV6-5 and TRBJ2-3; 8 nucleotides align to TRBD1. The source material was PBMCs. This TCR derives from a man aged 45-65 years in good health and CMV-seropositive. In nucleotides, the CDR3 is TGTGCCAGCAGCCGGGACAGGCCGACAGATACGCAGTATTTT. Translating it yields CASSRDRPTDTQYF.